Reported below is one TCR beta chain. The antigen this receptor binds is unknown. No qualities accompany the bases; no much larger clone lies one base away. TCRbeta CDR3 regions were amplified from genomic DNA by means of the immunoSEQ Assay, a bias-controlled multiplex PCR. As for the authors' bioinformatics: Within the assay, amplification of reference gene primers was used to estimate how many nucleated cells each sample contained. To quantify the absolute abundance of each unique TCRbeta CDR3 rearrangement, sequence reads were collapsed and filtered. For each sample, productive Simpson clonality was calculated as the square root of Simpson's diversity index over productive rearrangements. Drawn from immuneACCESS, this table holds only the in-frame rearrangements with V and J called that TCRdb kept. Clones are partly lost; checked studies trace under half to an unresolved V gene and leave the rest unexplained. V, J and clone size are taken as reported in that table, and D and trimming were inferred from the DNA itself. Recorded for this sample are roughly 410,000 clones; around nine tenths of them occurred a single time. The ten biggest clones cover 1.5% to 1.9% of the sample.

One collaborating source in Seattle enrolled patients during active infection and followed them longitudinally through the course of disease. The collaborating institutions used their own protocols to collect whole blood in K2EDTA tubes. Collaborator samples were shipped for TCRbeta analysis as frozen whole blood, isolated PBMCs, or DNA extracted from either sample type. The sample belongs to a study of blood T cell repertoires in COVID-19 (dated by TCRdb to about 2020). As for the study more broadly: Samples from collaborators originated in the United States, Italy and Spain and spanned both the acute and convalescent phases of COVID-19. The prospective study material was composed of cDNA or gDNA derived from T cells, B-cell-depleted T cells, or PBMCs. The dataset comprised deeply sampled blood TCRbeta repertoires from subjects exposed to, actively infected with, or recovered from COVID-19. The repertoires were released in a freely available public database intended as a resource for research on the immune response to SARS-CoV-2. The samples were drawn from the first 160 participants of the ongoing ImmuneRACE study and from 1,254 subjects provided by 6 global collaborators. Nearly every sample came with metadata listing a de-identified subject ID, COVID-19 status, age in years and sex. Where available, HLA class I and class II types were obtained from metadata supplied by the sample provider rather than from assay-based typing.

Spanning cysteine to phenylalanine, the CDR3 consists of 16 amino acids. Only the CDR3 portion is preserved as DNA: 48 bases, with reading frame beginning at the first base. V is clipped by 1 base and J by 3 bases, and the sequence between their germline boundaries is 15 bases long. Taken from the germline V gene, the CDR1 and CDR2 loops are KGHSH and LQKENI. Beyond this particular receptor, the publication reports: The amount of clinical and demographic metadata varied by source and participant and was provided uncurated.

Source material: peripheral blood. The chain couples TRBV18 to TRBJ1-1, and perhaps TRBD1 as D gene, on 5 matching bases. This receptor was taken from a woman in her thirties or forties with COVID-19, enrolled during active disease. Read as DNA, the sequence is TGTGCCAGCTCACCACTGCAGGGAGGATATGACACTGAAGCTTTCTTT. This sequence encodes CASSPLQGGYDTEAFF. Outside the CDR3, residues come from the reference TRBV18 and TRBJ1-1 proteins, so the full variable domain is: NAGVMQNPRHLVRRRGQEARLRCSPMKGHSHVYWYRQLPEEGLKFMVYLQKENIIDESGMPKERFSAEFPKEGPSILRIQQVVRGDSAAYFCASSPLQGGYDTEAFFGQGTRLTVV.